The present T cell receptor (beta chain) was sequenced within a study of identical twins. TCRdb called the 5' RACE reads again in MiXCR, with one record for every CDR3 protein. This repertoire shows around 690,000 distinct CDR3 sequences, 21% found once; its top ten account for 4.3%. This clonotype has more than one count but fewer than ten. Germline CDR1 and CDR2: DFQATT and SNEGSKA (reference sequence). The CDR3 has 13 amino acids. The V gene lost 5 bases and the J gene lost 4 bases, with 14 bases spanning the gap. The same specimen was also included in a second study, on T cells expressing NK-cell markers.

The sample was PBMCs. V and J are TRBV20-1 and TRBJ1-2; D uncertain. The receptor comes from a woman between 18 and 29 years old in good health. The CDR3 region has the DNA TGCAGTGCTCGAAATCTAAACCTCTATGGCTACACCTTC. Residues: CSARNLNLYGYTF.